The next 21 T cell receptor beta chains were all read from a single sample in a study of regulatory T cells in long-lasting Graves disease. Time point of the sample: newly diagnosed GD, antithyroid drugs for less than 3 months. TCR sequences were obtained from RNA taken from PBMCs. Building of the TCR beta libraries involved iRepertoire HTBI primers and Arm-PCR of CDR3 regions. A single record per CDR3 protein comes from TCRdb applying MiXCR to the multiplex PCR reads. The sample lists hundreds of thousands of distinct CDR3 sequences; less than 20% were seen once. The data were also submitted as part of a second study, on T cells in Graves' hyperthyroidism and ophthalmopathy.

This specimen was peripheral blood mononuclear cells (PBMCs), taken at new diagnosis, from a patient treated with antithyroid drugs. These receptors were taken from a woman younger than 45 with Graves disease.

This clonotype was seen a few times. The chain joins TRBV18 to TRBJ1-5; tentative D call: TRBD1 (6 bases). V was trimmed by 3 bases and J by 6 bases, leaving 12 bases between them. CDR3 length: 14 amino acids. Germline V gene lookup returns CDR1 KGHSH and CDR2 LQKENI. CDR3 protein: CASSPEQGRQPQHF. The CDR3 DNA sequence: TGTGCCAGCTCACCCGAACAGGGTCGTCAGCCCCAGCATTTT. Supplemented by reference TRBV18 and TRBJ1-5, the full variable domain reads NAGVMQNPRHLVRRRGQEARLRCSPMKGHSHVYWYRQLPEEGLKFMVYLQKENIIDESGMPKERFSAEFPKEGPSILRIQQVVRGDSAAYFCASSPEQGRQPQHFGDGTRLSIL.

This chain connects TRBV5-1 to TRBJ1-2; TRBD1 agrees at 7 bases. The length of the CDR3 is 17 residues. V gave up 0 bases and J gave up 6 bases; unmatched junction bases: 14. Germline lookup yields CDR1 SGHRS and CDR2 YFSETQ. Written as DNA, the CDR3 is TGCGCCAGCAGCTTGGTCCCAGGGGGGCGTGCTTCTGATGGCTACACCTTC. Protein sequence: CASSLVPGGRASDGYTF.

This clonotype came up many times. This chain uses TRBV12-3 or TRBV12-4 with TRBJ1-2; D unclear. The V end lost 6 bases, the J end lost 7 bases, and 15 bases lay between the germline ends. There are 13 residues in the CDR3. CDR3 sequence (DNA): TGTGCCAGCAGCCCCTACCCTATTGTTGGCTACACCTTC. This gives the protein CASSPYPIVGYTF.

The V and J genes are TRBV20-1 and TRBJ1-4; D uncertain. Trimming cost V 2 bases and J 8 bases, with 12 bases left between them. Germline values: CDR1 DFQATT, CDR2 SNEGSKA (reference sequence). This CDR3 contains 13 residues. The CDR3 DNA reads TGCAGTGCTAGACCCCTCGACTCCGAAAAACTGTTTTTT. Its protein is CSARPLDSEKLFF.

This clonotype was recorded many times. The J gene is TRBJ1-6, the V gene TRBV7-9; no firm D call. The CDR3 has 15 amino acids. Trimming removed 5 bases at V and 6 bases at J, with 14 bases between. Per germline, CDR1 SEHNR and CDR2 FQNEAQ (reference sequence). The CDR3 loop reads CASSEVGSANSPLHF. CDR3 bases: TGTGCCAGCAGCGAGGTGGGGTCCGCTAATTCACCCCTCCACTTT.

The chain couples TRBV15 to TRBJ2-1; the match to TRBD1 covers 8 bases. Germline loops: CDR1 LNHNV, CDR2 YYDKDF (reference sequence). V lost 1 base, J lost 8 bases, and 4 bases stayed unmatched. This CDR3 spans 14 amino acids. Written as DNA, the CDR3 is TGTGCCACCAGCAGAGGGACAGGGCAGTATGAGCAGTTCTTC. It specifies CATSRGTGQYEQFF.

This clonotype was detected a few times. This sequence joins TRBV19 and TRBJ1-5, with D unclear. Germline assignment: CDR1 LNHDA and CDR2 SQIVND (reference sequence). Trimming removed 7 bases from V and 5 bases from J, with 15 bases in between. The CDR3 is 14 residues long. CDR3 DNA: TGTGCCAGTACGGAGCGTTCATATTATCAGCCCCAGCATTTT. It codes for CASTERSYYQPQHF.

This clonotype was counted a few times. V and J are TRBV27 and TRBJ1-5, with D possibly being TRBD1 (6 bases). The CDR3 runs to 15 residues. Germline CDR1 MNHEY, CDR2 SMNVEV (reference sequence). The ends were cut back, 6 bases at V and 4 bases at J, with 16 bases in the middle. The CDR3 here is CASRAGGAGNQPQHF. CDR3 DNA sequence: TGTGCCAGCAGGGCCGGGGGCGCAGGAAATCAGCCCCAGCATTTT.

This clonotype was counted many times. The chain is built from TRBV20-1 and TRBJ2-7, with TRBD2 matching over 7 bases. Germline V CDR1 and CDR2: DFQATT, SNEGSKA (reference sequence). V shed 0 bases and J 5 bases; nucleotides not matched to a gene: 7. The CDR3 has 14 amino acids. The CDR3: CSARDKGGPHEQYF. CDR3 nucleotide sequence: TGCAGTGCTAGAGATAAGGGAGGGCCCCACGAGCAGTACTTC.

CDR3 in DNA: TGTGCTAGTGGTTGGGCCTCGACGGAAACACGTACATCGAGCTCCTACAATGAGCAGTTCTTC. This gives the protein CASGWASTETRTSSSYNEQFF. V gene TRBV12-5 combines with J gene TRBJ2-1; D unresolved. V was clipped by 4 bases and J by 0 bases, with 28 bases between them. Per the germline V gene, CDR1 is LGHNT and CDR2 is FRNRAP. The CDR3 extends over 21 amino acids.

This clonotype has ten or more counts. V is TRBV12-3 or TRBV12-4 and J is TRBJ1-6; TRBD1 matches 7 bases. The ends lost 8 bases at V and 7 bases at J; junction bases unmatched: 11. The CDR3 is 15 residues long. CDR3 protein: CASVYAGGFNSPLHF. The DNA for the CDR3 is TGTGCCAGCGTATACGCAGGGGGATTCAATTCACCCCTCCACTTT.

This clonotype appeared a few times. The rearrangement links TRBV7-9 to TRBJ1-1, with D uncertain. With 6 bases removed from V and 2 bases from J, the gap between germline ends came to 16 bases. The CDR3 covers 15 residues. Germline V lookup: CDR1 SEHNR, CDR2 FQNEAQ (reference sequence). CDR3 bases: TGTGCCAGCAGGGCCCAAGGTGGAGGCAACACTGAAGCTTTCTTT. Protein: CASRAQGGGNTEAFF.

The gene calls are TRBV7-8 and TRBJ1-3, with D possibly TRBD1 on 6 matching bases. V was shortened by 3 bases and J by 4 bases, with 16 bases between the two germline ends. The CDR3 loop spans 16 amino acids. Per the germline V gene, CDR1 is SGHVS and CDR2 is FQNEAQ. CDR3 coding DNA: TGTGCCAGCAGCTTGTATTCAACAAGGGGGGGAAACACCATATATTTT. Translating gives CASSLYSTRGGNTIYF.

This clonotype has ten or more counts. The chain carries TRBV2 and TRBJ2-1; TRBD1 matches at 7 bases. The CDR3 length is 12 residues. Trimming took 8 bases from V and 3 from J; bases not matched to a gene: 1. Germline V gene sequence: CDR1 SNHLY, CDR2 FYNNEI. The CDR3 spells CASRQGYNEQFF. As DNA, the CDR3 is TGTGCCAGCCGACAGGGCTACAATGAGCAGTTCTTC.

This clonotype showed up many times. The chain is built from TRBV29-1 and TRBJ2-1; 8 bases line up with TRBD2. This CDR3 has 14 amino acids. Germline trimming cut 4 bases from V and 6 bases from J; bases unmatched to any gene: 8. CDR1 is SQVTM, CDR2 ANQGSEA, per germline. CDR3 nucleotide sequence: TGCAGCGTTGCGCGGGGGGTGGGGGCCAATGAGCAGTTCTTC. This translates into CSVARGVGANEQFF.

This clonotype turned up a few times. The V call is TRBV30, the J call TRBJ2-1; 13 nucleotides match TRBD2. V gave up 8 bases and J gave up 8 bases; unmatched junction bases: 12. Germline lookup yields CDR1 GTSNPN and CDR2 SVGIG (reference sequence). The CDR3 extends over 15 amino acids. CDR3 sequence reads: CATKLGLAGADEQFF. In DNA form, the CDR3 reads TGTGCCACCAAGCTAGGACTAGCGGGAGCAGATGAGCAGTTCTTC.

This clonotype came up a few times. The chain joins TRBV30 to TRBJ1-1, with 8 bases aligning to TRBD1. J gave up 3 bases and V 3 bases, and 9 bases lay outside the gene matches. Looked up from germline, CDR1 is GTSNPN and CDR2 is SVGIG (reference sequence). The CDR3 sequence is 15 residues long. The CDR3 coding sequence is TGTGCCTGGAGATTCGGGACAGGTACCTACACTGAAGCTTTCTTT. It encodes CAWRFGTGTYTEAFF.

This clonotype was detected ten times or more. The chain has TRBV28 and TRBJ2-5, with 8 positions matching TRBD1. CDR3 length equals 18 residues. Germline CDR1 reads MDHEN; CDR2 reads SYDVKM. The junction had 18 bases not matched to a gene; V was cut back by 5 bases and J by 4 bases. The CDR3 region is CASSTIGESRTGPETQYF. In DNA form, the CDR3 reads TGTGCCAGCAGTACTATTGGGGAGAGTCGGACAGGGCCAGAGACCCAGTACTTC.

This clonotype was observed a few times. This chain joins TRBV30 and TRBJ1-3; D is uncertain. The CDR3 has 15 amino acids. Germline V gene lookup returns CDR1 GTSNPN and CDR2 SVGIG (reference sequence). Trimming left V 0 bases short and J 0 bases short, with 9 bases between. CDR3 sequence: CAWSVDLTSGNTIYF. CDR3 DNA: TGTGCCTGGAGTGTGGACCTTACCTCTGGAAACACCATATATTTT.

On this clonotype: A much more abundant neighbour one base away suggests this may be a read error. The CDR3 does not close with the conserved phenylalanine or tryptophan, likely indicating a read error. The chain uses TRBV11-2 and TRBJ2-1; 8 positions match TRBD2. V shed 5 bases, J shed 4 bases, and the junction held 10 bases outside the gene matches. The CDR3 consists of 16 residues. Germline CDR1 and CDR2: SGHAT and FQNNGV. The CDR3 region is CASSQGFGGRYNEQFL. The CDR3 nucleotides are TGTGCCAGCAGCCAAGGATTCGGCGGGAGGTACAATGAGCAGTTCCTC.

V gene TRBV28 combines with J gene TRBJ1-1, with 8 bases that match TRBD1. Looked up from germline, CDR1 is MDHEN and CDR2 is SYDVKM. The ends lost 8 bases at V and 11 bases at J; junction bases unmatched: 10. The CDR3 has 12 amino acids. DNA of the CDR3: TGTGCCAGCGGACGACAGGGGCGAGGGGCTTTCTTT. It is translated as CASGRQGRGAFF.